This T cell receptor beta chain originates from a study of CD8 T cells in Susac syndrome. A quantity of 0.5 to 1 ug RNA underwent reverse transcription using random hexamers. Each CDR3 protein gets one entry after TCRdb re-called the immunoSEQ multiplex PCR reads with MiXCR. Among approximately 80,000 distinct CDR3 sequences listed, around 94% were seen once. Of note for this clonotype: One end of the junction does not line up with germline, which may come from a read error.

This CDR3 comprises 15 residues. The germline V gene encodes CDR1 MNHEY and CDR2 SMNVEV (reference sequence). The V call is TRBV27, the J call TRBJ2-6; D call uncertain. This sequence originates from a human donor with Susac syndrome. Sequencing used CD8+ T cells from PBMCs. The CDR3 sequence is CASSFLASWANVLTF. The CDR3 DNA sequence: TGTGCCAGCAGTTTTCTCGCCTCTTGGGCCAACGTCCTGACTTTC.